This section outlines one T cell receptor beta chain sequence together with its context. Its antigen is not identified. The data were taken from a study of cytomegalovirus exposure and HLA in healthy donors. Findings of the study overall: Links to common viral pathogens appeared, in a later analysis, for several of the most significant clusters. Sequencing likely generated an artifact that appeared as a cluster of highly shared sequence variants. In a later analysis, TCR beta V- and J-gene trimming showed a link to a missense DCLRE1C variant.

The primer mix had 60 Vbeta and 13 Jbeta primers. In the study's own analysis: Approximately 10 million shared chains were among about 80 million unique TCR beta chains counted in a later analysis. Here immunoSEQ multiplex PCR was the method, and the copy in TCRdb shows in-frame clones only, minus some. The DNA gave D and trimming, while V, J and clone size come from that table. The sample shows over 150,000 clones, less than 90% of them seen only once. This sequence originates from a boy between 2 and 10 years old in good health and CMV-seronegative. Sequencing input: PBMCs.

The CDR3 region has the DNA TGTGCCAGCAGCTTAGGGGCCAGACTAGCCGGCGAGACCCAGTACTTC. This encodes CASSLGARLAGETQYF. J is TRBJ2-5 and V is TRBV11-2, with TRBD2 matching 7 bases. The CDR3 extends over 16 amino acids. Germline CDR1 reads SGHAT; CDR2 reads FQNNGV. The V gene end was trimmed by 1 base and the J gene end by 5 bases; junction bases not matched to a gene: 10.